Below are 5 T cell receptor beta chains sequenced from a single sample in a study of breast tumors, draining lymph nodes, adjacent tissues. From the multiplex PCR reads, TCRdb called clonotypes with MiXCR, one entry per CDR3 protein. The profile covers 80,000 to 130,000 distinct CDR3 sequences, with 21% appearing a single time and around 1.2% taken by the ten largest. Breast cancer patients provided tissue from their axillary draining lymph nodes. Sequencing was performed on axillary lymph node tissue. Every receptor here comes from a female donor with breast cancer. Some clones in this sample may be carry-over from other donors' samples.

With regard to this clonotype: One end of the junction fails to match germline, which may point to a read error. The chain employs TRBV5-8 and TRBJ2-1, with a tentative D call TRBD2 (6 bases). CDR1 and CDR2 from the germline V gene are SGHTS and YDEGEE. The CDR3 contains 15 residues. The CDR3 sequence is CASSSWGEPYNEQSF. The CDR3 nucleotides are TGTGCCAGCAGCTCTTGGGGGGAGCCCTACAATGAGCAGTCCTTC.

This clonotype was observed many times. This chain uses TRBV11-2 with TRBJ2-1; a possible D gene is TRBD1 (6 bases). CDR1 and CDR2 from the germline V gene are SGHAT and FQNNGV. The CDR3 spans 12 residues. The V end was cut by 5 bases, the J end by 11 bases, with 13 bases between. The CDR3 DNA reads TGTGCCAGCAGCCAGCAGGGGACACAGCAGTTCTTC. It is translated as CASSQQGTQQFF.

This chain links TRBV7-2 with TRBJ1-6; a weak D match, TRBD1 (6 bases). Germline V gene data show CDR1 as SGHTA and CDR2 as FQGNSA. The V and J ends lost 7 bases and 10 bases respectively, with 20 bases between them. The CDR3 extends over 15 amino acids. The chain's CDR3 is CASTSRGGAESPLHF. For the CDR3, the DNA is TGTGCCAGCACCTCCCGTGGGGGGGCTGAGTCACCCCTCCACTTT.

A few counts support this clonotype. V gene TRBV30 combines with J gene TRBJ2-3; tentative D call: TRBD1 (6 bases). The CDR3 covers 16 residues. Deletions cut 1 base from V and 2 bases from J, with 16 bases between. Germline V lookup: CDR1 GTSNPN, CDR2 SVGIG (reference sequence). The CDR3, as DNA: TGTGCCTGGAGTGCCCTAGGGGGTAAGCACACAGATACGCAGTATTTT. Its translation: CAWSALGGKHTDTQYF.

This clonotype was picked up many times. The rearrangement joins TRBV5-8 to TRBJ2-7; possibly TRBD2 for D (5 bases). The CDR3 has 15 residues. Germline V gives CDR1 SGHTS, CDR2 YDEGEE. Trimming pared 2 bases from V and 4 bases from J, leaving 16 bases between. Here the CDR3 reads CASSFLSSGTYEQYF. The CDR3 DNA reads TGTGCCAGCAGCTTCCTATCCTCGGGAACATACGAGCAGTACTTC.